This T cell receptor beta chain was obtained from a study of CD8+CD57+ T cells in acquired aplastic anemia (dated 2018 in TCRdb). Describing the broader study: DNA extracted from sorted CD4+ and CD8+ cells had a mean of about 3 ug, with a range of roughly 0.17 to 30 ug. A CD8+CD57+ expansion meant a frequency higher than the mean frequency seen in healthy subjects. General conclusions and limits of the study: Fewer than 30 CD8+ CDR3 sequences were found in both patients and controls but appeared to be highly expressed in patients and within the immunodominant clones of the patients. Between patients and healthy controls, no significant difference in CD8+ Simpson's diversity was found (P=0.060).

This clonotype is a singleton in its sample. What antigen it recognizes has not been identified. No quality values exist for individual bases; no much larger clone is one base distant. One read is thin evidence. Profiling of TCR beta VDJ combinations and CDR3 sequences used genomic DNA as the template. An Illumina HiSeq 2000 was used for TCR repertoire sequencing. Per the source publication's procedure: TRBV/TRBJ rearrangement plots, CDR3 size and DJ length profiles, and Simpson's diversity index were used to assess repertoires. Whichever DNA sequence was most abundant in the deep sequencing data was defined as the immunodominant clone. CDR3 amino acid sequences were checked for sharing between subjects and were compared against published repertoires and the VDJdb database. Using fastp at Q25 and MiXCR, TCRdb reprocessed the public reads and kept productive beta chains. Here each entry gathers all rows of one CDR3 protein and keeps the most common genes and DNA. TCRdb, not the authors, supplied the V and J calls. The sample table lists around 200,000 distinct CDR3 sequences, about half of them with a count of one. Roughly 21% of the sample is held by the ten biggest clonotypes.

Trimmed from V: 5 bases; trimmed from J: 4 bases; junction bases lacking a gene match: 7. According to the germline V gene (reference sequence), CDR1 reads WNHNN and CDR2 reads SYGVQD. The CDR3 starts with the cysteine, ends with the phenylalanine, and has 14 residues. Only the CDR3 region is kept as DNA, spanning 42 bases read in frame from base 1. Flow cytometry had shown CD8+CD57+ cell expansion in the patients selected for sequencing. Severe acquired aplastic anemia was diagnosed in all patients according to International Study of Aplastic Anemia and Agranulocytosis and Camitta criteria. At the time blood was sampled, none of the patients had received any therapy. The study deep-sequenced TCR repertoires of sorted CD4+ and CD8+ blood T cells from severe aplastic anemia patients and healthy subjects. In the USA, patient enrollment took place under clinicaltrials.gov protocols 00001620, 01623167, 00001397, 00071045, 00081523 and 00961064. Ficoll-Paque density gradient centrifugation was used to isolate peripheral blood mononuclear cells. Before DNA was extracted, CD4+ and CD8+ T cells were sorted using either FACS or magnetic beads.

The V and J segments used are TRBV10-1 and TRBJ1-2; 7 central nucleotides agree with TRBD1. The clonotype comes from a human donor with aplastic anemia. The sequencing input was sorted CD4+, CD8+, or CD8+CD57+ T cells (not recorded which) from PBMCs. CDR3 loop: CASSPGGASYGYTF. The DNA is TGCGCCAGCAGTCCAGGGGGGGCGAGCTATGGCTACACCTTC.